These 29 T cell receptor beta chains originate from one sample sequenced in a study of human CD4 T cells and Enterobacteriaceae. Sequencing was performed with immunoSEQ multiplex PCR; in TCRdb, only in-frame clones are kept and a portion is missing. The table lists tens of thousands of clones, roughly 80% of them singletons. Sorting took every CD4+ cell except CD45RA+CCR7+CD95- naive cells, reaching over 98% purity. The sequenced material came from memory CD4+ T cells from blood. The receptors were gathered from a human donor in good health.

The chain employs TRBV10-3 and TRBJ2-1; possible D gene TRBD2, 6 bases. V was clipped by 0 bases and J by 11 bases, with 11 bases between them. The CDR3 runs 13 residues. Per the germline V gene, CDR1 is ENHRY and CDR2 is SYGVKD. CDR3 nucleotides: TGTGCCATCAGTGAGTCGGAGGGATATAAGCAGTTCTTC. Its translation: CAISESEGYKQFF.

The chain joins TRBV5-1 to TRBJ2-7; possibly TRBD2 for D (5 bases). In germline, CDR1 is SGHRS, CDR2 YFSETQ. With 7 bases removed from V and 2 bases from J, the gap between germline ends came to 31 bases. CDR3 length: 19 amino acids. This CDR3 is CASSYSLINKPDGAYEQYF. The CDR3 coding sequence is TGCGCCAGCTCCTACTCTCTTATTAACAAACCGGACGGGGCCTACGAGCAGTACTTC.

The chain employs TRBV27 and TRBJ2-2; TRBD1 might be the D (6 bases). Germline CDR1 and CDR2: MNHEY and SMNVEV (reference sequence). This CDR3 has 14 residues. Trimming shortened V by 6 bases and J by 7 bases, and 15 bases separated the two germline ends. The CDR3 sequence is CASRKQGLNGELFF. In DNA form, the CDR3 reads TGTGCCAGCAGAAAACAGGGTTTGAACGGGGAGCTGTTTTTT.

J is TRBJ2-5 and V is TRBV7-2, with 13 positions matching TRBD2. V gave up 4 bases and J gave up 5 bases; unmatched junction bases: 7. Germline lookup yields CDR1 SGHTA and CDR2 FQGNSA. The CDR3 length is 16 residues. The CDR3 is CASSSRTSGGSETQYF. The CDR3 bases are TGTGCCAGCAGCTCCCGGACTAGCGGGGGCAGCGAGACCCAGTACTTC.

The rearrangement uses TRBV7-9 and TRBJ2-5, with D possibly matching TRBD2 (6 bases). Trimming took 6 bases from V and 2 from J, leaving 16 bases between them. Germline lookup yields CDR1 SEHNR and CDR2 FQNEAQ (reference sequence). The CDR3 sequence is 15 residues long. The CDR3 DNA reads as TGTGCCAGCAGTACCCTGGCCGGAGGGCAAGAGACCCAGTACTTC. Its protein is CASSTLAGGQETQYF.

This chain links TRBV5-1 with TRBJ1-6, with TRBD1 identical over 7 bases. CDR3 length: 16 residues. In germline, CDR1 is SGHRS, CDR2 YFSETQ. V was pared by 0 bases and J by 4 bases, with 4 bases of the junction left unmatched. CDR3 nucleotide sequence: TGCGCCAGCAGCTTGGTTCAGGGGGGGTATAATTCACCCCTCCACTTT. It is translated as CASSLVQGGYNSPLHF.

The chain couples TRBV6-5 to TRBJ2-7; D not certain. This CDR3 is built from 14 residues. Germline V CDR1 and CDR2: MNHEY, SVGAGI. Trimming pared 8 bases from V and 1 base from J, leaving 15 bases between. Here the CDR3 DNA reads TGTGCCAGCGCCCGGACGGCCGGATCCTACGAGCAGTACTTC. This translates into CASARTAGSYEQYF.

The gene calls are TRBV7-9 and TRBJ1-2; the D is unclear. Trimming took 5 bases from V and 4 from J, leaving 8 bases between them. The CDR3 length is 12 residues. Germline CDR1 and CDR2: SEHNR and FQNEAQ (reference sequence). DNA for the CDR3: TGTGCCAGCAGCCCTGTAGGCTATGGCTACACCTTC. Translated: CASSPVGYGYTF.

The chain uses TRBV4-2 and TRBJ1-1; 7 bases are shared with TRBD1. This CDR3 is 14 amino acids long. After removal of 4 bases from V and 0 bases from J, the junction contained 2 bases not matched to a gene. Germline CDR1 LGHNA, CDR2 YNFKEQ. CDR3 loop: CASSPGQVNTEAFF. Here the CDR3 DNA reads TGTGCCAGCAGCCCAGGACAGGTGAACACTGAAGCTTTCTTT.

The chain joins TRBV30 to TRBJ2-5, with D maybe TRBD1 (6 bases). The CDR3 spans 12 residues. From germline, CDR1 is GTSNPN and CDR2 SVGIG (reference sequence). Trimming cost V 4 bases and J 3 bases, with 9 bases left between them. The CDR3 region has the DNA TGTGCCTGGAACAGGGTTGAAGAGACCCAGTACTTC. Its translation is CAWNRVEETQYF.

In nucleotides, the CDR3 is TGCGCCAGCAGTGGAGGGGGAACTTACAATGAGCAGTTCTTC. Its protein is CASSGGGTYNEQFF. The chain carries TRBV5-1 and TRBJ2-1; possibly TRBD1 or TRBD2 for D (6 bases each). Looked up from germline, CDR1 is SGHRS and CDR2 is YFSETQ. The V gene lost 5 bases and the J gene lost 4 bases, with 13 bases spanning the gap. This CDR3 is 14 amino acids long.

This clone was seen more than once but under ten times. This rearrangement joins TRBV2 to TRBJ2-7; the match to TRBD2 covers 11 bases. Unmatched junction bases numbered 4, after V lost 3 bases and J lost 3 bases. The CDR3 contains 15 residues. CDR1 and CDR2 (germline): SNHLY, FYNNEI. Here the CDR3 DNA reads TGTGCCAGCAGTGACCAAGGGACTAGCGGCTACGAGCAGTACTTC. Residues: CASSDQGTSGYEQYF.

This chain joins TRBV30 and TRBJ2-1; 12 nucleotides match TRBD2. Germline V gene data show CDR1 as GTSNPN and CDR2 as SVGIG (reference sequence). There are 14 residues in the CDR3. After removal of 5 bases from V and 8 bases from J, the junction contained 7 bases not matched to a gene. CDR3 region: CAWRLAGAVHEQFF. For the CDR3, the DNA is TGTGCCTGGCGACTAGCGGGAGCCGTCCATGAGCAGTTCTTC.

The chain links TRBV28 to TRBJ2-7, with D uncertain. There are 13 residues in the CDR3. V shed 7 bases and J shed 2 bases, with 12 bases lying between them. CDR1 is MDHEN, CDR2 SYDVKM, per germline. For the CDR3, the DNA is TGTGCCAGCACCCCGCCTGGGACCTACGAGCAGTACTTC. It codes for CASTPPGTYEQYF.

This clone was detected a few times. The chain couples TRBV6-5 to TRBJ1-5; TRBD1 might be the D (5 bases). The V end was cut by 0 bases, the J end by 5 bases, with 14 bases between. Germline assignment: CDR1 MNHEY and CDR2 SVGAGI. CDR3 length equals 16 residues. The DNA for the CDR3 is TGTGCCAGCAGTTACTCGAATCCTCGGGGGGATCAGCCCCAGCATTTT. Translating it yields CASSYSNPRGDQPQHF.

The chain has TRBV19 and TRBJ2-3, with 10 bases identical to TRBD2. V was pared by 7 bases and J by 3 bases, with 1 base of the junction left unmatched. In germline, CDR1 is LNHDA, CDR2 SQIVND (reference sequence). This CDR3 region has 13 residues. DNA of the CDR3: TGTGCCAGTATAGCGGGGGGAACAGATACGCAGTATTTT. It yields the protein CASIAGGTDTQYF.

V usage is TRBV5-6 and J usage is TRBJ2-1; 7 bases match TRBD2. V lost 4 bases and J lost 5; bases outside the gene matches: 12. The CDR3 has 16 amino acids. Germline-derived CDR1 and CDR2 are SGHDT and YYEEEE. CDR3 protein: CASSPLRASGNNEQFF. In DNA form, the CDR3 reads TGTGCCAGCAGCCCCCTCCGGGCTAGCGGAAACAATGAGCAGTTCTTC. The full variable domain, with the rest looked up from reference TRBV5-6 and TRBJ2-1, is DAGVTQSPTHLIKTRGQQVTLRCSPKSGHDTVSWYQQALGQGPQFIFQYYEEEERQRGNFPDRFSGHQFPNYSSELNVNALLLGDSALYLCASSPLRASGNNEQFFGPGTRLTVL.

This clone was picked up a small number of times. The chain couples TRBV5-6 to TRBJ2-4; D perhaps matches TRBD1 (6 bases). Deletions cut 3 bases from V and 8 bases from J, with 12 bases between. The germline V gene encodes CDR1 SGHDT and CDR2 YYEEEE. This CDR3 has 13 residues. The CDR3, as DNA: TGTGCCAGCAGCTGGGGGCAAGGAGACATTCAGTACTTC. It is translated as CASSWGQGDIQYF.

The genes are TRBV7-3 and TRBJ1-3, with D unclear. V shed 5 bases and J shed 0 bases, with 8 bases lying between them. From germline, CDR1 is SGHTA and CDR2 FQGTGA. The CDR3 extends over 14 amino acids. CDR3 nucleotides: TGTGCCAGCAGCCCCTCCCACTCTGGAAACACCATATATTTT. Its protein product is CASSPSHSGNTIYF.

The chain is built from TRBV30 and TRBJ2-5, with D hard to call. The CDR3 consists of 14 residues. Germline V CDR1 and CDR2: GTSNPN, SVGIG (reference sequence). Trimming took off 3 bases at V and 2 bases at J, with 13 bases between the two ends. The chain's CDR3 is CAWRRGRIQETQYF. The CDR3 nucleotides are TGTGCCTGGAGGCGAGGCAGAATACAAGAGACCCAGTACTTC.

In its sample, this clone was seen once. This chain connects TRBV19 to TRBJ2-3; D may be TRBD1 or TRBD2 (5 bases each). V was pared by 9 bases and J by 1 base, with 14 bases between. The CDR3 length is 14 residues. In germline, CDR1 is LNHDA, CDR2 SQIVND (reference sequence). Here the CDR3 DNA reads TGTGCCAGCAAGACCCTGGGGGGCACAGATACGCAGTATTTT. The encoded protein is CASKTLGGTDTQYF.

The J gene is TRBJ2-5, the V gene TRBV6-1; 8 nucleotides line up with TRBD1. With the DNA end fitting TRBJ2-7 better, the J assignment may be wrong. Germline lookup yields CDR1 MNHNS and CDR2 SASEGT. The CDR3 loop spans 13 amino acids. Here the CDR3 DNA reads TGTGCCACCCGACAGGGGAATCCCAACGAGCAGTACTTC. It codes for CATRQGNPNEQYF.

CDR3 DNA sequence: TGCAGCGCCGGACAGCCTACCTCCTACAATGAGCAGTTCTTC. Its protein is CSAGQPTSYNEQFF. The chain employs TRBV29-1 and TRBJ2-1, with a possible D match to TRBD1 (6 bases). The germline V and J ends were trimmed by 7 bases and 0 bases, with 13 bases remaining between them. This CDR3 is 14 amino acids long. The germline V gene has CDR1 SQVTM and CDR2 ANQGSEA.

V is TRBV5-1 and J is TRBJ2-3; 9 positions agree with TRBD2. In germline, CDR1 is SGHRS, CDR2 YFSETQ. The CDR3 extends over 17 amino acids. V dropped 7 bases and J dropped 1; count of bases not matched to a gene: 13. CDR3 DNA: TGCGCCAGCGGTCCGACTAGCGGCCCAAAAGGCACAGATACGCAGTATTTT. This codes for CASGPTSGPKGTDTQYF.

The V call is TRBV28, the J call TRBJ1-2, with 7 bases aligning to TRBD1. CDR1 is MDHEN, CDR2 SYDVKM, per germline. This CDR3 spans 13 amino acids. V shed 2 bases and J 8 bases; nucleotides not matched to a gene: 5. The DNA of the CDR3 is TGTGCCAGCAGTTTAGGAACAGGGGTAGGCTACACCTTC. This codes for CASSLGTGVGYTF.

V usage is TRBV5-1 and J usage is TRBJ1-2, with 8 nucleotides matching TRBD1. Germline V gene lookup returns CDR1 SGHRS and CDR2 YFSETQ. The CDR3 spans 15 residues. The ends lost 0 bases at V and 5 bases at J; junction bases unmatched: 6. The CDR3 bases are TGCGCCAGCAGCTTGGACCAGGGGGCTTGGTATGGCTACACCTTC. The encoded protein is CASSLDQGAWYGYTF.

The rearrangement uses TRBV14 and TRBJ1-5; weak D call: TRBD1 (6 bases). This CDR3 has 15 amino acids. V lost 3 bases, J lost 6 bases, and 15 bases lay in between. CDR1 is SGHDN and CDR2 is FVKESK in the germline V gene. CDR3 sequence (DNA): TGTGCCAGCAGCCATATGAAAGAGGGGGGTCAGCCCCAGCATTTT. This codes for CASSHMKEGGQPQHF. The full variable domain, completed using reference TRBV14 and TRBJ1-5, is EAGVTQFPSHSVIEKGQTVTLRCDPISGHDNLYWYRRVMGKEIKFLLHFVKESKQDESGMPNNRFLAERTGGTYSTLKVQPAELEDSGVYFCASSHMKEGGQPQHFGDGTRLSIL.

The chain recombines TRBV6-1 with TRBJ2-7; 7 bases are shared with TRBD1. The CDR3 spans 14 residues. V was clipped by 7 bases and J by 1 base; unmatched bases: 7. Germline V gives CDR1 MNHNS, CDR2 SASEGT. CDR3 DNA sequence: TGTGCCAGCATCCCGACAGGGCCGTCCTACGAGCAGTACTTC. Encoded protein: CASIPTGPSYEQYF.

The chain carries TRBV2 and TRBJ1-6; 9 nucleotides agree with TRBD1. With 7 bases clipped from V and 5 bases from J, the junction kept 6 bases outside the gene matches. This CDR3 spans 15 amino acids. Germline V gives CDR1 SNHLY, CDR2 FYNNEI. The DNA of the CDR3 is TGTGCCAGCATGCCGGGACAGGGTGATAATTCACCCCTCCACTTT. Translated, it gives CASMPGQGDNSPLHF.